This T cell receptor beta chain stems from a study of blood T cells in healthy people across ages. Alongside a J-beta primer mix, a sample-barcoded 5' primer served in a second PCR lasting roughly 6 to 11 cycles. The study obtained at least 3 million CDR3-containing paired-end reads from every sample. Each CDR3 protein is one row after TCRdb ran MiXCR on the 5' RACE reads. The data hold roughly 800,000 distinct CDR3 sequences, with around 34% observed a single time. This clonotype occurred a few times. Input material: blood. The TCR sequence derives from a man aged 18 to 29 in good health.

The CDR3 loop reads CASSLGAMVNYGYTF. The CDR3 nucleotides are TGTGCCAGCAGCCTCGGGGCTATGGTTAACTATGGCTACACCTTC. The J gene is TRBJ1-2, the V gene TRBV7-9, with D perhaps TRBD1 (5 bases). The CDR3 consists of 15 residues. V shed 5 bases and J shed 1 base, with 14 bases lying between them. Germline V CDR1 and CDR2: SEHNR, FQNEAQ (reference sequence).